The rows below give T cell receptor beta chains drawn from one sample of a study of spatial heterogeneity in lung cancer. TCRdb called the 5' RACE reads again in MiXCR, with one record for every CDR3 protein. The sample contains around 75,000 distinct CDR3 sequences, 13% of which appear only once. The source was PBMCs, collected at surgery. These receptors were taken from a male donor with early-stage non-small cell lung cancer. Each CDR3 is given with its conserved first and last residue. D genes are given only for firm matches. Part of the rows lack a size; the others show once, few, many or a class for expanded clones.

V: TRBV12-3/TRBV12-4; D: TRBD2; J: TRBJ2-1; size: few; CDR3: CASSPTSGINYNEQFF; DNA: TGTGCCAGCAGTCCTACTAGCGGTATTAATTACAATGAGCAGTTCTTC
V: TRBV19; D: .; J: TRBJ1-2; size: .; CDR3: CASSMGAQLYGYTF; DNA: TGTGCCAGTAGTATGGGGGCGCAGCTCTATGGCTACACCTTC
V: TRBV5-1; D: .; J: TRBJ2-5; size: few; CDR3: CASSPEGQPGETQYF; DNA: TGCGCCAGCAGCCCCGAAGGACAGCCAGGAGAGACCCAGTACTTC
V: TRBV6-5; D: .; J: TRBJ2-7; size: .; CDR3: CASSYQEGYPREQYF; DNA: TGTGCCAGCAGTTATCAGGAGGGCTACCCTAGAGAGCAGTACTTC
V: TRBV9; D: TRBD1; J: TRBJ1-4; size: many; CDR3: CASSPSTGSLEKLFF; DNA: TGTGCCAGCAGCCCCTCGACAGGGTCCCTTGAAAAACTGTTTTTT
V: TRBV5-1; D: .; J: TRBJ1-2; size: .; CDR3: CASSLSPTGIIGGYTF; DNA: TGCGCCAGCAGCTTAAGTCCAACAGGGATCATCGGCGGCTACACCTTC
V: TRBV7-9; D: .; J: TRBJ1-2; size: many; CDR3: CASSLPQEGGYTF; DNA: TGTGCCAGCAGCTTACCACAGGAGGGTGGCTACACCTTC
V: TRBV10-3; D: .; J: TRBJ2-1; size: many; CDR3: CAALLQASRSSYNEQFF; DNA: TGTGCCGCACTCCTCCAGGCTAGCAGGAGCTCCTACAATGAGCAGTTCTTC
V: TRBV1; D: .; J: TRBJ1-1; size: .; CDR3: CTSSLRFMNTEAFF; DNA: TGCACCAGCAGCCTAAGGTTTATGAACACTGAAGCTTTCTTT
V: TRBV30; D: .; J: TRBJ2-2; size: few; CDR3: CAWSVRAPGELFF; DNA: TGTGCCTGGAGTGTAAGAGCCCCCGGGGAGCTGTTTTTT
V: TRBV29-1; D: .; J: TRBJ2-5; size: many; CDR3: CSVDVVSETQYF; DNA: TGCAGCGTTGATGTAGTCAGTGAGACCCAGTACTTC
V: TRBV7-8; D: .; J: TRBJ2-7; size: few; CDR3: CASSLARQRYVPSYEQYF; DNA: TGTGCCAGCAGCTTAGCGCGCCAGCGTTACGTACCTTCCTACGAGCAGTACTTC
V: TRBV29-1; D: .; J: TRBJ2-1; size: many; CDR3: CSVPPLDSYNEQFF; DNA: TGCAGCGTACCCCCTTTAGACTCCTACAATGAGCAGTTCTTC
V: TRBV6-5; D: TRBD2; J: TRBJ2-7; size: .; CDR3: CASREVAGGREQYF; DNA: TGTGCCAGCCGTGAGGTAGCGGGAGGGCGCGAGCAGTACTTC
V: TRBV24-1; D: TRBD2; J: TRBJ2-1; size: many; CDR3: CATRPGLGYNEQFF; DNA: TGTGCCACCAGACCGGGACTAGGGTACAATGAGCAGTTCTTC
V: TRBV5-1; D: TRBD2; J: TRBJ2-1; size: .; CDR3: CASSLETSGSDEQFF; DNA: TGCGCCAGCAGCTTGGAAACTAGCGGGAGTGATGAGCAGTTCTTC
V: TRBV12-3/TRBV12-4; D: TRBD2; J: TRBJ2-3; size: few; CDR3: CASRPTSGRTDTQYF; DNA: TGTGCCAGCAGACCTACTAGCGGTCGCACAGATACGCAGTATTTT
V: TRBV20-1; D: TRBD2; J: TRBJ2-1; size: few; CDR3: CSARASGGRTYNEQFF; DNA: TGCAGTGCTAGAGCGAGCGGCGGGAGGACCTACAATGAGCAGTTCTTC
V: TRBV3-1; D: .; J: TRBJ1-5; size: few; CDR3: CASSPDGVQGQPQHF; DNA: TGTGCCAGCAGCCCAGATGGGGTCCAAGGTCAGCCCCAGCATTTT
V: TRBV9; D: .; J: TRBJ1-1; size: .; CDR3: CASSRFDSLNTEAFF; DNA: TGTGCCAGCAGCCGTTTCGACAGCCTGAACACTGAAGCTTTCTTT
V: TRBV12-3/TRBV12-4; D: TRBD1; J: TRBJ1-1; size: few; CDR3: CASSLGAGGGRTEAFF; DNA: TGTGCCAGCAGTTTAGGGGCAGGGGGCGGGAGGACTGAAGCTTTCTTT
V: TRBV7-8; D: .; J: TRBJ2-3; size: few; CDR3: CASSPRLGSTDTQYF; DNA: TGTGCCAGCAGCCCCCGACTAGGGAGCACAGATACGCAGTATTTT
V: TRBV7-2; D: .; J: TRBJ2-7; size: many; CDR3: CASSSWGQIYEQYF; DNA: TGTGCCAGCAGCTCTTGGGGGCAGATATACGAGCAGTACTTC
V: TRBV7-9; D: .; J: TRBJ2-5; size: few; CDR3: CASSLALGTGTQETQYF; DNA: TGTGCCAGCAGCTTAGCGCTCGGCACAGGGACACAAGAGACCCAGTACTTC
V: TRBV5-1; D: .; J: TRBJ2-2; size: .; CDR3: CASSFSTGFGGELFF; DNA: TGCGCCAGCAGCTTTTCTACAGGATTTGGCGGGGAGCTGTTTTTT
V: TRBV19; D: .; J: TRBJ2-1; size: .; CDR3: CASSMGSNEQFF; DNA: TGTGCCAGTAGTATGGGCAGTAATGAGCAGTTCTTC
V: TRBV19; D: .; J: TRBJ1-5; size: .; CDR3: CASSITGFGGNQPQHF; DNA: TGTGCCAGTAGTATTACCGGTTTCGGGGGCAATCAGCCCCAGCATTTT
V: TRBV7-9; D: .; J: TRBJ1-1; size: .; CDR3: CASSHGDLNTEAFF; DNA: TGTGCCAGCAGCCACGGGGACTTGAACACTGAAGCTTTCTTT
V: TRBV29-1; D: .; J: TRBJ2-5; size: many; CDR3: CSSGNQETQYF; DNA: TGCAGCTCAGGGAACCAAGAGACCCAGTACTTC